The subject of this entry is one T cell receptor (beta chain). V shed 4 bases and J shed 0 bases, with 15 bases lying between them. The CDR3 has 16 amino acids. Germline V CDR1 and CDR2: KGHSH, LQKENI. The sample is drawn from a study of cytomegalovirus exposure and HLA in healthy donors. Turning to the study itself: Assignment to the Caucasian-associated ancestry cluster applied to 81% of the approximately 400 genotyped donors.

The PCR employed 60 Vbeta primers together with 13 Jbeta primers. Method: immunoSEQ multiplex PCR; TCRdb's copy keeps in-frame clones and lacks some. The sample carries about 150,000 clones, roughly 88% recorded once. Sequencing was performed on PBMCs. This clonotype originated in a boy aged 2-9 years in good health and CMV-seronegative. V usage is TRBV18 and J usage is TRBJ1-1; D ambiguous. This CDR3 is CASSREPGTMNTEAFF. As DNA, the CDR3 is TGTGCCAGCTCACGGGAACCGGGAACTATGAACACTGAAGCTTTCTTT.